Listed here are 28 T cell receptor beta chains from one sample, sequenced in a study of T-cell reconstitution after alpha-beta-depleted transplantation in children. Preparing the TCRbeta library involved the use of unique molecular identifiers. TCRdb fed the PCR reads into MiXCR, producing one record per CDR3 protein. The sample lists just over 950,000 distinct CDR3 sequences, 25% to 30% occurring once. Here the sequenced sample was PBMCs, mostly from graft donor cells, taken 360 days after TCRalphabeta/CD19-depleted stem cell transplant. Source of these receptors: a boy in the first two years of life who had a stem cell transplant for SCID, so the T cells may come from the graft donor.

The chain employs TRBV6-1 and TRBJ1-5; 9 bases agree with TRBD1. V lost 1 base, J lost 0 bases, and 10 bases stayed unmatched. The CDR3 runs to 19 residues. Germline V gene data show CDR1 as MNHNS and CDR2 as SASEGT. The CDR3 is CASSEGDRVWAYSNQPQHF. The CDR3 bases are TGTGCCAGCAGTGAAGGGGACAGGGTGTGGGCATATAGCAATCAGCCCCAGCATTTT.

The gene calls are TRBV12-3 or TRBV12-4 and TRBJ1-3, with a possible D match to TRBD1 (5 bases). V was pared by 8 bases and J by 2 bases, with 10 bases between. The CDR3 loop spans 13 amino acids. The CDR3 here is CASRRDPGNTIYF. The CDR3 DNA is TGTGCCAGCCGCAGGGACCCTGGAAACACCATATATTTT.

This clonotype was recorded a few times. This rearrangement joins TRBV9 to TRBJ2-3; D is perhaps TRBD1 or TRBD2 (6 bases each). CDR1 is SGDLS, CDR2 YYNGEE, per germline. The CDR3 covers 16 residues. The germline V and J ends were trimmed by 0 bases and 4 bases, with 15 bases remaining between them. In DNA form, the CDR3 reads TGTGCCAGCAGCGTAGATAAGGGGGGCATGTCAGATACGCAGTATTTT. It codes for CASSVDKGGMSDTQYF.

The chain links TRBV7-8 to TRBJ2-5, with D possibly matching TRBD2 (6 bases). This CDR3 has 16 amino acids. V lost 0 bases to trimming and J lost 6 bases, with 17 bases between them. Per germline, CDR1 SGHVS and CDR2 FQNEAQ. CDR3 sequence (DNA): TGTGCCAGCAGCTTAGCGGAATTTGGCGGGGTAAAGACCCAGTACTTC. Amino acid sequence: CASSLAEFGGVKTQYF. The variable domain in full, completed from reference TRBV7-8 and TRBJ2-5, reads GAGVSQSPRYKVAKRGQDVALRCDPISGHVSLFWYQQALGQGPEFLTYFQNEAQLDKSGLPSDRFFAERPEGSVSTLKIQRTQQEDSAVYLCASSLAEFGGVKTQYFGPGTRLLVL.

Turning to this clonotype: The junction shows a germline mismatch at one end, possibly a read error. In nucleotides, the CDR3 is TGTGCCAGCAGCCCAACTGCGACACTAACCTACGGGCAGTACTTC. Translation gives CASSPTATLTYGQYF. V usage is TRBV3-1 and J usage is TRBJ2-7, with unresolved D. Germline CDR1 and CDR2: LGHDT and YNNKEL (reference sequence). The CDR3 loop spans 15 amino acids.

This clonotype has ten or more counts. V is TRBV7-3 and J is TRBJ2-5, with a possible D match to TRBD1 (5 bases). V shed 2 bases and J shed 4 bases, with 11 bases lying between them. CDR3 length: 14 residues. The germline gives CDR1 SGHTA, CDR2 FQGTGA. The CDR3 nucleotides are TGTGCCAGCAGCTTACAGGGTCGCGGAGAGACCCAGTACTTC. Translation: CASSLQGRGETQYF.

A few counts support this clonotype. This rearrangement joins TRBV7-6 to TRBJ1-2, with 8 bases matching TRBD1. Trimming removed 6 bases from V and 8 bases from J; junction bases left unmatched: 14. The CDR3 extends over 15 amino acids. Germline CDR1 and CDR2: SGHVS and FNYEAQ. The CDR3 coding sequence is TGTGCCAGCAGTTCTGGCCCCCAGGGGGCTGGGGGCTACACCTTC. It specifies CASSSGPQGAGGYTF.

V is TRBV5-5 and J is TRBJ1-2; TRBD1 is a possible D gene (6 bases). Germline values: CDR1 SGHKS, CDR2 YYEKEE (reference sequence). V gave up 4 bases and J gave up 10 bases, with 17 bases separating them. The CDR3 runs 13 residues. The DNA of the CDR3 is TGTGCCAGCAGCGGAAGCAGGGGAGGTGACTACACCTTC. It translates to CASSGSRGGDYTF.

This clonotype was picked up a small number of times. The chain links TRBV5-1 to TRBJ1-1, with D tentatively TRBD1 (5 bases). Trimming took off 2 bases at V and 1 base at J, with 15 bases between the two ends. Germline V CDR1 and CDR2: SGHRS, YFSETQ. The CDR3 contains 16 residues. This chain's CDR3 is CASSFAGPGGNTEAFF. CDR3 nucleotides: TGCGCCAGCAGCTTCGCGGGACCGGGGGGGAACACTGAAGCTTTCTTT.

The CDR3 sequence: CASSHAGGTDTQYF. DNA of the CDR3: TGTGCCAGCTCGCACGCGGGAGGCACAGATACGCAGTATTTT. The chain joins TRBV18 to TRBJ2-3; 7 bases match TRBD2. Germline CDR1 is KGHSH and CDR2 is LQKENI. CDR3 length: 14 residues. The V segment lost 6 bases and the J segment 1 base; nucleotides outside the gene matches: 4.

CDR3 sequence (DNA): TGCAGCCTCAGACTAGCCGGTGGGAATGAGCAGTTCTTC. Encoded protein: CSLRLAGGNEQFF. The V call is TRBV29-1, the J call TRBJ2-1; 7 bases fit TRBD2. The CDR3 contains 13 residues. Germline V gene lookup returns CDR1 SQVTM and CDR2 ANQGSEA. The V gene end was trimmed by 8 bases and the J gene end by 7 bases; junction bases not matched to a gene: 11.

This clonotype was found a few times. The chain has TRBV5-5 and TRBJ2-7; no reliable D call. Trimming removed 4 bases from V and 3 bases from J, with 11 bases in between. The CDR3 length is 13 residues. Germline V gene sequence: CDR1 SGHKS, CDR2 YYEKEE (reference sequence). Here the CDR3 DNA reads TGTGCCAGCAGCCCGGAAGTCTTCTACGAGCAGTACTTC. Amino acid sequence: CASSPEVFYEQYF.

This clonotype was recorded a few times. The chain links TRBV20-1 to TRBJ2-1, with 9 positions matching TRBD2. The V gene's germline CDR1 is DFQATT and CDR2 SNEGSKA (reference sequence). V was clipped by 1 base and J by 8 bases; unmatched bases: 6. This CDR3 is built from 14 residues. The CDR3 DNA reads as TGCAGTGCTAGAGCTGCGGGGGGGTACTATGAGCAGTTCTTC. Translating it yields CSARAAGGYYEQFF.

The chain employs TRBV5-6 and TRBJ1-1, with D possibly being TRBD1 (5 bases). Trimming took off 3 bases at V and 2 bases at J, with 14 bases between the two ends. CDR1 is SGHDT, CDR2 YYEEEE, per germline. The CDR3 consists of 15 residues. The CDR3: CASSWTPEPNTEAFF. Here the CDR3 DNA reads TGTGCCAGCAGCTGGACACCCGAACCTAACACTGAAGCTTTCTTT.

This chain uses TRBV20-1 with TRBJ1-5; unclear D gene. The CDR3 length is 14 residues. Trimming took 2 bases from V and 9 from J, leaving 17 bases between them. The germline CDR1 and CDR2 sequences are DFQATT and SNEGSKA (reference sequence). As DNA, the CDR3 is TGCAGTGCTAGACGGGGTGTTGGATTGGGGCCCCAGCATTTT. Its protein product is CSARRGVGLGPQHF.

The chain has TRBV4-2 and TRBJ2-7; no clear D. V was shortened by 0 bases and J by 3 bases, with 9 bases between the two germline ends. The germline V gene has CDR1 LGHNA and CDR2 YNFKEQ. This CDR3 has 14 residues. CDR3 residues: CASSQEWAGYEQYF. The CDR3 DNA sequence: TGTGCCAGCAGCCAAGAATGGGCAGGCTACGAGCAGTACTTC.

The rearrangement joins TRBV25-1 to TRBJ2-4; no firm D call. Germline V gives CDR1 MGHDK, CDR2 SYGVNS. CDR3 length: 14 amino acids. The V end was cut by 2 bases, the J end by 9 bases, with 14 bases between. DNA for the CDR3: TGTGCCAGCAGTGAAAACCGAAAAGTAGGCATTCAGTACTTC. It codes for CASSENRKVGIQYF.

This clonotype showed up many times. J is TRBJ1-1 and V is TRBV28; possibly TRBD1 for D (5 bases). Germline CDR1 MDHEN, CDR2 SYDVKM. The CDR3 is 14 residues long. V was shortened by 3 bases and J by 7 bases, with 15 bases between the two germline ends. The chain's CDR3 is CASSLAGQGLEAFF. The CDR3 coding sequence is TGTGCCAGCAGTTTGGCCGGACAAGGTCTTGAAGCTTTCTTT.

The rearrangement links TRBV20-1 to TRBJ2-1, with D perhaps matching TRBD1 or TRBD2 (5 bases each). The CDR3 length is 14 residues. Trimming left V 6 bases short and J 2 bases short, with 14 bases between. The germline gives CDR1 DFQATT, CDR2 SNEGSKA (reference sequence). The CDR3 spells CSANRDGAYNEQFF. The CDR3 DNA follows: TGCAGTGCCAACCGGGACGGAGCCTACAATGAGCAGTTCTTC.

In its sample, this clonotype was seen a few times. V usage is TRBV20-1 and J usage is TRBJ2-1; 7 positions match TRBD1. CDR1 DFQATT and CDR2 SNEGSKA come from the germline V gene (reference sequence). V shed 4 bases and J 10 bases; nucleotides not matched to a gene: 4. The CDR3 has 11 residues. DNA for the CDR3: TGCAGTGCTACAAGGGGGCCGGAGCAGTTCTTC. Its translation is CSATRGPEQFF.

The rearrangement links TRBV18 to TRBJ2-7; no clear D. This CDR3 is 15 amino acids long. Per germline, CDR1 KGHSH and CDR2 LQKENI. V lost 2 bases and J lost 1, with 12 bases in between. The CDR3 protein is CASSPRAGNSYEQYF. CDR3 DNA: TGTGCCAGCTCACCAAGGGCAGGAAATTCCTACGAGCAGTACTTC.

The chain combines TRBV7-2 with TRBJ2-1; no reliable D call. This CDR3 region has 14 residues. Germline loops: CDR1 SGHTA, CDR2 FQGNSA. Between the trimmed V and J ends, which lost 1 base and 8 bases, there was a span of 12 bases. The CDR3 here is CASSLGPPSYEQFF. Written as DNA, the CDR3 is TGTGCCAGCAGCTTAGGCCCTCCAAGCTATGAGCAGTTCTTC.

This clonotype was seen a handful of times. The chain has TRBV9 and TRBJ1-3, with no clear D. The CDR3 contains 16 residues. The germline V gene has CDR1 SGDLS and CDR2 YYNGEE. Trimming removed 0 bases from V and 4 bases from J, with 14 bases in between. CDR3 in amino acids: CASSVEAWEYGNTIYF. The CDR3 DNA reads TGTGCCAGCAGCGTAGAAGCGTGGGAGTACGGAAACACCATATATTTT.

The chain has TRBV7-9 and TRBJ2-5; TRBD2 is a possible D gene (6 bases). The length of the CDR3 is 17 residues. The germline V gene has CDR1 SEHNR and CDR2 FQNEAQ (reference sequence). The V end lost 5 bases, the J end lost 5 bases, and 24 bases lay between the germline ends. DNA for the CDR3: TGTGCCAGCAGCCATTGGAGGTTGGAGGGATTCATGGAGACCCAGTACTTC. Amino acid sequence: CASSHWRLEGFMETQYF.

This clonotype came up once. The chain recombines TRBV29-1 with TRBJ2-1; TRBD1 agrees at 8 bases. V was clipped by 5 bases and J by 2 bases; unmatched bases: 5. This CDR3 is 14 amino acids long. CDR1 is SQVTM, CDR2 ANQGSEA, per germline. The CDR3 loop is CSVPGQGPYNEQFF. The CDR3 DNA reads as TGCAGCGTTCCAGGACAGGGCCCCTACAATGAGCAGTTCTTC.

V and J are TRBV10-3 and TRBJ2-7; 11 bases agree with TRBD1. Per germline, CDR1 ENHRY and CDR2 SYGVKD. This CDR3 region has 18 residues. V was clipped by 0 bases and J by 2 bases; unmatched bases: 9. The CDR3 is CAISESPGQGVKAYEQYF. The CDR3, as DNA: TGTGCCATCAGTGAGTCACCGGGACAGGGGGTGAAAGCCTACGAGCAGTACTTC.

This clonotype was counted only a few times. The chain couples TRBV28 to TRBJ1-2; no definite D call. Germline-derived CDR1 and CDR2 are MDHEN and SYDVKM. The CDR3 totals 16 residues. V lost 6 bases and J 0 bases, leaving 17 bases between the germline ends. CDR3 region: CASSPPQALANYGYTF. CDR3 sequence (DNA): TGTGCCAGCAGCCCCCCGCAGGCCCTAGCTAACTATGGCTACACCTTC.

The V call is TRBV18, the J call TRBJ1-1; perhaps TRBD1 as D (6 bases). The CDR3 runs to 14 residues. Germline CDR1 reads KGHSH; CDR2 reads LQKENI. Trimming shortened V by 6 bases and J by 1 base, and 12 bases separated the two germline ends. The CDR3 DNA reads as TGTGCCAGCTCCCTCGACAGGAGGAACACTGAAGCTTTCTTT. This translates into CASSLDRRNTEAFF.